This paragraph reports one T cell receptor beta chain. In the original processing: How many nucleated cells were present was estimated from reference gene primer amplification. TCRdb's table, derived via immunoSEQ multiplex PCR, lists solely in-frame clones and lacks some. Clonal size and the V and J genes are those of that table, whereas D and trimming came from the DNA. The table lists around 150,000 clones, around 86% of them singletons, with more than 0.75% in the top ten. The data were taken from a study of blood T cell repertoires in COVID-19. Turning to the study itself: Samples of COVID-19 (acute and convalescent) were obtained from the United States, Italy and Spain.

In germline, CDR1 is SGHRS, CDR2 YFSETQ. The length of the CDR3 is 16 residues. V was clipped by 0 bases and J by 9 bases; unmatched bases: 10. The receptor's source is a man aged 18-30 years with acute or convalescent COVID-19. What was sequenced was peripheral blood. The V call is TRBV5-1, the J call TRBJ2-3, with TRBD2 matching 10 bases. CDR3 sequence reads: CASSLASGGAFDTQYF. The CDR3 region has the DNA TGCGCCAGCAGCTTGGCGAGCGGGGGGGCTTTCGACACGCAGTATTTT.